The clone carrying this T cell receptor beta chain has just one count. One end of the junction varies from germline; a read error may be responsible. TCRdb keeps only in-frame clones here, not all; method: immunoSEQ multiplex PCR. The table shows some 180,000 clones, with around 85% occurring only once. This CDR3 contains 16 residues. From germline, CDR1 is SSHAT and CDR2 FNYEAQ (reference sequence). The data are from a study of blood T cell repertoires in COVID-19. Input material: PBMCs or T cells enriched from blood (not recorded which). This chain connects TRBV7-7 to TRBJ2-5; 12 nucleotides match TRBD2. The receptor was derived from a man aged 35-49 years who had recovered from COVID-19. DNA of the CDR3: TGTGCTAGCAGCTTAGGACTAGCGGGGAGCCAAGAGACCCAGTACTTC. Its translation: CASSLGLAGSQETQYF.